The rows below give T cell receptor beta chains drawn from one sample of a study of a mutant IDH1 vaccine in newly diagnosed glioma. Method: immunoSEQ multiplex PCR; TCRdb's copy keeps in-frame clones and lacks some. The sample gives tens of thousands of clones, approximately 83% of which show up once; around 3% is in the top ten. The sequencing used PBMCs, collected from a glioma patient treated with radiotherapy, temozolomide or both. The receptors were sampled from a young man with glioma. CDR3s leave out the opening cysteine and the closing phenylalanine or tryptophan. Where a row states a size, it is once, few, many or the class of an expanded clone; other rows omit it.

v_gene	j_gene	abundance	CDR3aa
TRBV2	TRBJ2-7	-	ASSVGLAPSYEQY
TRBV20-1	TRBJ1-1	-	SARDQSEAF
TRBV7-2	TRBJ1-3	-	ASSFTGSSGNTIY
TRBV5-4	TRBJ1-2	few	ASSLIPGDMEDYGYT
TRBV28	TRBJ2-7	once	ASSRGLAERQY
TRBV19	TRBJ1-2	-	ASSRSYNGYT
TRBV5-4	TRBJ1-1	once	ASSFARMDQGVTEAF
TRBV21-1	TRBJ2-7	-	ASSKADDGAYEQY
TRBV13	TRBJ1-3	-	ASSPDSGLSGNTIY
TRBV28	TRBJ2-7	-	ASRTGQGGLEQY
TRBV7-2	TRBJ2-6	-	ASSSYRPGANVLT
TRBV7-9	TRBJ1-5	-	ASSLRGEQPQH
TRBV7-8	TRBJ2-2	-	ASIINGGPNTGELF
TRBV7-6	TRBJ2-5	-	ASSSGTSRDPQY
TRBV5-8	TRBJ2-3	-	ASSAGTGTGTDTQY
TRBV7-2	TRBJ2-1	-	ASSFAGGMEQF
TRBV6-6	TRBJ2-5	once	ASSYRDRGPKETQY
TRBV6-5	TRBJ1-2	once	ASSYSIMGVLGYT
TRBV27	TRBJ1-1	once	ASSLQGAKTEAF
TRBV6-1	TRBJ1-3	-	ASSEWRDWSGNTIY
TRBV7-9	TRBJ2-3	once	ASSLHGPYTDTQY
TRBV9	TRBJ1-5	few	ASAEGPTVYQPQH
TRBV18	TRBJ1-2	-	ASSPGQLYGYT
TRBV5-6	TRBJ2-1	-	ASSLAYETRRNNEQF
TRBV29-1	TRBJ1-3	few	SVEQAWGNTIY
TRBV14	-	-	ASSYYGPTYEQY
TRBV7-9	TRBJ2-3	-	ASSYPPTGESTDTQY
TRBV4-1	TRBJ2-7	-	ASSQDRARGLTYEQY
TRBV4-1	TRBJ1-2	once	ASSQAGTDYYGYT
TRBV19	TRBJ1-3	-	ASSPWRTGGNTIY
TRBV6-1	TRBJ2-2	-	ASSGEVPVSNTGELF